This TCR beta chain was sequenced during a study of cytomegalovirus exposure and HLA in healthy donors (dated by TCRdb to 2017 to 2019). The study in broad terms: An earlier analysis of roughly 630 of the donors reported about 250 Gb of sequence data and approximately 110 million unique TCR beta sequences from 190 million or so T cells. To predict cytomegalovirus infection status, the study brought together high-throughput TCR immunosequencing, statistical association of individual TCRs with disease status, and machine learning. On average, around 240,000 unique TCR beta nucleotide sequences were sequenced per donor among 398 genotyped donors of the cohort, with about 17% of those sequences being non-productive. An early release that covered 640 HLA-typed donors contained about 300 gigabases of sequencing data and tens of millions of unique TCR sequences. The T cell repertoires of around 670 subjects were profiled by immunosequencing and related to cytomegalovirus serostatus. Every repertoire in the discovery cohort had been generated on one and the same sequencing platform. The study aimed to test whether signatures of past pathogen exposure could be identified by cataloging public T cell receptors. Of the approximately 400 genotyped donors, approximately 80% were placed in the genetic ancestry cluster associated with self-reported Caucasian donors. Donor age, sex, ethnicity and CMV serostatus were compiled alongside the repertoire data. HLA typing included class I and class II loci at four-digit resolution. A later analysis re-examined previously published TCR beta repertoires from about 670 donors and added high-resolution HLA genotyping to investigate patterns of TCR occurrence. The number of donors typed differed by locus, with about 629-640 for A, B, C, DRB1 and DQB1, 522 for DQA1, 600 to 610 for DPA1, and roughly 450 for DPB1. Besides the first cohort of roughly 640 subjects, a separate validation cohort made up of roughly 120 different subjects was used. The later analysis used no new phenotypic data to find candidate immune exposures, relying instead on TCR beta sequences and their occurrence across donors. A later genetic analysis used genome-wide SNP genotypes for 398 of the 666 donors, treating that subset as a discovery cohort. An earlier analysis of about 600 of the donors used high-throughput TCR beta sequencing to judge whether each TCR beta V gene segment behaved as functional or pseudogenic. A few DR-DQ haplotypes were treated as single units for association and clustering because of strong linkage in the cohort.

The germline V end is reduced by 6 bases and the J end by 7 bases; junction bases left unmatched: 8. The CDR3 contains 13 residues, cysteine and phenylalanine counted. The CDR3 DNA has 39 bases and is translated from base 1. The cohort was made up of 666 healthy bone marrow donors. At the time of sampling, every cohort member was nominally healthy, though immune exposures that went unrecorded were likely present. The donor was CMV seropositive and was included in the group of around 300 seropositive cohort members. A peripheral blood sample was provided by each donor, and peripheral blood mononuclear cells were used for TCR beta sequencing. Genomic DNA was extracted from the blood cell samples with the Qiagen DNeasy Blood Extraction Kit. What the authors observed across the whole study: Cytomegalovirus status was reported to be diagnosed by the classifier with high specificity and sensitivity in both the original and validation cohorts. A further reported finding was that TCR beta sequences accurately predicted the HLA-A and HLA-B alleles for most subjects in the first cohort. According to a later genetic analysis, donors in an Asian-associated ancestry cluster had fewer N-insertions in productive TCRs than the roughly 670-donor mean. According to the authors, the approach could potentially be generalized to other disease states and immunological phenotypes. Assigning TCR associations to individual alleles was difficult when HLA alleles, especially DR and DQ, strongly co-occurred. A later analysis found that TCR association rates varied across HLA loci, with DRB1 alleles showing the most associated TCRs and HLA-C alleles the fewest. In an earlier analysis of more than 500 of the donors, most TCR beta V segments appeared in productive rearrangements about 90% or about 30% of the time, broadly matching IMGT annotations. In a later analysis, HLA-associated TCR beta chains were found to be more clonally expanded and to have lower generation probabilities than equally common non-associated chains. At a false discovery rate of 0.05, a later analysis linked about 16,000 TCR beta sequences to specific HLA alleles. Correlated functional status among segregating V segments might reflect linkage disequilibrium, but an unknown experimental factor could not be ruled out. According to a later analysis, parvovirus B19, influenza, CMV and Epstein-Barr virus appeared linked to several top co-occurrence clusters. Only TCR beta chains were sequenced in this cohort, and the absence of alpha or paired-chain data limited detectable features. Most TCR sequences were observed very rarely across donors, whereas some public TCRs were present in many individuals. Sequencing depth was assumed to be roughly uniform across donors in the presence/absence analyses, though that assumption may not hold. The earlier analysis of approximately 560 of the donors excluded over 15 rarely observed V segments, including chromosome 9 orphons, because counts were too low. The only immune exposure information available for the cohort was CMV serostatus. Some IMGT-functional V segments, including TRBV6-2 and TRBV6-3, could not be told apart with the 87-base-pair reads, so those segments were excluded. A cluster of highly shared sequence variants was judged likely to represent a technical artifact of the sequencing pipeline. Most CMV-associated TCR beta chains appeared to be HLA-restricted in a later analysis, and the HLA associations seemed to be driven largely by CMV exposure. Because HLA typing was unavailable for some donors at each locus, only the typed subset was used in association tests. V-gene and J-gene trimming of TCR beta chains was associated with a missense DCLRE1C variant in a later genetic analysis, and the association was replicated in an independent cohort. A total of about 150 TCR beta chains were listed by the study as associated with cytomegalovirus. In vitro tests confirmed that a few of the cytomegalovirus-associated TCR beta chains recognize cytomegalovirus antigens.

As to this clone: Its target antigen remains unknown. No clone much larger than this one lies a single base away; base qualities are absent.

To prepare the library, the immunoSEQ multiplex PCR assay was applied. For the multiplex PCR, a mixture combining 60 forward primers for TCR Vbeta segments and 13 reverse primers for TCR Jbeta segments was used. The CDR3 region of rearranged TCR beta genes was amplified from genomic DNA with a multiplex PCR assay. Amplified TCR beta libraries were sequenced as 87-base-pair reads on the Illumina HiSeq System. The study's own analysis went as follows. In a later analysis, approximately 74 million unique TCR beta chains were counted across the 650 to 750 repertoires, and approximately 11 million of these chains were shared by at least two donors. To remove PCR and sequencing errors, raw reads were error-corrected and collapsed into unique sequences using a nearest-neighbor algorithm that merged closely related sequences. Alignment of CDR3 sequences to IMGT reference sequences was used to assign V, D and J gene segments. For a sequence to be retained, at least a six-nucleotide match to both a V gene segment and a J gene segment was required. Rearrangements were called productive when the CDR3 lacked stop codons and stayed in frame with V and J; all others were non-productive. CDR3 was defined by IMGT convention, running from the second conserved V-encoded cysteine to the conserved J-encoded phenylalanine. The earlier analysis of about 570 of the donors excluded any sequence lacking an unambiguous match to a single V gene segment. An earlier analysis of under 750 of the donors called V segments functional above 56.7% productive rearrangements and segregating when the between-donor standard deviation exceeded 5%. A statistical classification framework was developed to diagnose cytomegalovirus status using the catalog of TCR beta chain sequences. V and J gene assignment, in a later analysis, came from comparing TCR nucleotide sequences with IMGT/GENE-DB human TR gene sequences. Using the TCRdist pipeline, a later analysis assigned CDR3 sequences along with most-parsimonious VDJ recombination scenarios. In a later analysis, every TCR beta chain was defined by the combination of its CDR3 amino acid sequence and its V-gene family, and reads without a unique V-gene family were dropped. A later analysis removed 500 to 600 highly shared, low-generation-probability nucleotide sequences to deal with suspected cross-contamination and a sequencing artifact. In a later analysis, a clonal expansion index for each public chain was calculated from normalized within-repertoire ranks of inferred template counts. In a later analysis, generation probabilities were computed using a VDJ recombination model fitted to out-of-frame rearrangements, and the results were checked against IGoR. A later analysis scored TCR-TCR, TCR-HLA and TCR-CMV co-occurrence with hypergeometric tests, applying a repertoire-size bias correction to TCR pairs. In a later analysis, false discovery rates were estimated by permuting HLA or CMV assignments 20 times. In a later analysis, co-occurring TCRs were grouped using DBSCAN, with TCRdist sequence similarity added in when clustering inside HLA-allele-positive subsets. Repertoires with fewer than 30,000 or more than 120,000 public chains, plus five repertoires with anomalous nucleotide sharing, were excluded from co-occurrence clustering. The table comes from immuneACCESS by way of TCRdb, which keeps in-frame sequences with V and J called. Part of the clones is missing from these tables; in studies checked, under half for an unresolved V gene and the rest for unknown reasons. V and J calls and clone size are those listed in that table; D and trimming were worked out from the DNA. Recorded for this sample are 150,000 to 200,000 clones; 9.5% to 15% of them occurred a single time. Of the sample, approximately 7.8% falls within the top ten clones.

This chain joins TRBV23-1 to TRBJ2-7, with 8 central nucleotides matching TRBD1. Being an ORF, TRBV23-1 has a function that is uncertain. The sequenced sample consisted of PBMCs. This clonotype originated in a middle-aged man in good health and CMV-seropositive. The DNA reads as follows: TGCGCCAGCAGCCTACAGGGGGAGAGGGAGCAGTACTTC. Translation gives CASSLQGEREQYF.